What follows are 28 T cell receptor beta chains derived from one specimen sequenced in a study of blood T cell repertoires in COVID-19. Produced via immunoSEQ multiplex PCR; TCRdb's table is partial and in-frame only. The data hold roughly 280,000 clones, with approximately 83% observed a single time. The sequenced material came from peripheral blood. Receptors originate from a woman between 70 and 85 years old with acute or convalescent COVID-19.

The chain joins TRBV3-1 (or the pseudogene TRBV3-2) to TRBJ1-1; D is ambiguous. Germline lookup yields CDR1 LGHDT and CDR2 YNNKEL (reference sequence). CDR3 size: 15 residues. V was clipped by 1 base and J by 1 base, with 10 bases between them. The CDR3 here is CASSQGVRANTEAFF. The DNA for the CDR3 is TGTGCCAGCAGCCAAGGTGTAAGAGCGAACACTGAAGCTTTCTTT.

The chain carries TRBV7-9 and TRBJ2-1; D ambiguous. Between the trimmed V and J ends, which lost 7 bases and 1 base, there was a span of 14 bases. Germline assignment: CDR1 SEHNR and CDR2 FQNEAQ (reference sequence). The CDR3 length is 15 residues. CDR3 sequence: CASTGPLWSYNEQFF. The CDR3 DNA sequence: TGTGCCAGCACCGGGCCCCTGTGGTCCTACAATGAGCAGTTCTTC.

The genes are TRBV18 and TRBJ1-1; no reliable D call. Germline V gene data show CDR1 as KGHSH and CDR2 as LQKENI. The CDR3 is made up of 13 amino acids. Trimming cost V 2 bases and J 7 bases, with 11 bases left between them. CDR3 nucleotide sequence: TGTGCCAGCTCACCAACCCAGGTTGGTGAAGCTTTCTTT. Its protein is CASSPTQVGEAFF.

The chain combines TRBV7-2 with TRBJ1-5; TRBD1 is a possible D gene (5 bases). The CDR3 covers 16 residues. Trimming took 1 base from V and 6 from J, leaving 16 bases between them. Germline CDR1 SGHTA, CDR2 FQGNSA. Written as DNA, the CDR3 is TGTGCCAGCAGCTTAGAAAGGGCCTCGGGGGGTCAGCCCCAGCATTTT. This encodes CASSLERASGGQPQHF. Together with reference TRBV7-2 and TRBJ1-5, the CDR3 gives the full variable domain: GAGVSQSPSNKVTEKGKDVELRCDPISGHTALYWYRQSLGQGLEFLIYFQGNSAPDKSGLPSDRFSAERTGGSVSTLTIQRTQQEDSAVYLCASSLERASGGQPQHFGDGTRLSIL.

This sequence joins TRBV6-5 and TRBJ2-1; TRBD1 might be the D (5 bases). V was clipped by 6 bases and J by 0 bases, with 12 bases between them. The CDR3 is 15 amino acids. Per the germline V gene, CDR1 is MNHEY and CDR2 is SVGAGI. This CDR3 reads CASSARQSSYNEQFF. CDR3 bases: TGTGCCAGCAGCGCTCGACAGAGCTCCTACAATGAGCAGTTCTTC.

This clone was picked up a small number of times. The chain links TRBV6-6 to TRBJ1-1; D unresolved. Trimming removed 7 bases at V and 0 bases at J, with 9 bases between. Germline V CDR1 and CDR2: MNHNY, SVGAGI (reference sequence). The CDR3 contains 13 residues. The CDR3 DNA sequence: TGTGCCAGCAAATACGCTATGAACACTGAAGCTTTCTTT. It yields the protein CASKYAMNTEAFF.

DNA for the CDR3: TGTGCCATCAGTGAGGGGGGCAGGGGGAACACTGAAGCTTTCTTT. Translation gives CAISEGGRGNTEAFF. V and J are TRBV10-3 and TRBJ1-1; D might be TRBD1 (6 bases). This CDR3 contains 15 residues. V was cut by 2 bases and J by 1 base, with 11 bases left in between. Germline CDR1 reads ENHRY; CDR2 reads SYGVKD.

The chain links TRBV2 to TRBJ1-1, with a tentative D call TRBD1 (6 bases). With 4 bases removed from V and 5 bases from J, the gap between germline ends came to 17 bases. This CDR3 has 15 residues. CDR1 SNHLY and CDR2 FYNNEI come from the germline V gene. CDR3 nucleotide sequence: TGTGCCAGCAGTGCTCAGGGGCGGTTGGGGACTGAAGCTTTCTTT. Amino acid sequence: CASSAQGRLGTEAFF.

The chain is built from TRBV9 and TRBJ1-6; D possibly corresponds to TRBD1 (5 bases). V lost 3 bases and J 7 bases, leaving 17 bases between the germline ends. The CDR3 is 16 residues long. Germline CDR1 and CDR2: SGDLS and YYNGEE. This chain's CDR3 is CASSADTSPPNSPLHF. The CDR3 coding sequence is TGTGCCAGCAGCGCGGACACATCGCCTCCAAATTCACCCCTCCACTTT.

This clone was counted many times. J is TRBJ2-6 and V is TRBV11-3; 7 bases align to TRBD1. The germline CDR1 and CDR2 sequences are SGHNT and YENEEA. This CDR3 has 15 residues. After removal of 5 bases from V and 2 bases from J, the junction contained 3 bases not matched to a gene. DNA for the CDR3: TGTGCCAGCAGCACAGGGGTAACTGGGGCCAACGTCCTGACTTTC. Protein product: CASSTGVTGANVLTF. Together with reference TRBV11-3 and TRBJ2-6, the CDR3 gives the full variable domain: EAGVVQSPRYKIIEKKQPVAFWCNPISGHNTLYWYLQNLGQGPELLIRYENEEAVDDSQLPKDRFSAERLKGVDSTLKIQPAELGDSAVYLCASSTGVTGANVLTFGAGSRLTVL.

Note on this clone: Other DNA sequences in the same sample also yield this CDR3. V gene TRBV2 combines with J gene TRBJ1-5; 7 nucleotides match TRBD1. V lost 6 bases and J lost 4; bases outside the gene matches: 9. This CDR3 comprises 15 residues. Looked up from germline, CDR1 is SNHLY and CDR2 is FYNNEI. In DNA form, the CDR3 reads TGTGCCAGCAGAGGAGGACAGGCCCCGAATCAGCCCCAGCATTTT. This encodes CASRGGQAPNQPQHF.

This clone was counted between two and nine times. The chain combines TRBV5-6 with TRBJ2-2; maybe TRBD2 (5 bases). V was clipped by 4 bases and J by 6 bases, with 10 bases between them. This CDR3 spans 13 amino acids. Germline loops: CDR1 SGHDT, CDR2 YYEEEE. The CDR3 reads CASSRTRAGELFF. CDR3 nucleotide sequence: TGTGCCAGCAGCCGGACTCGGGCCGGGGAGCTGTTTTTT.

The chain links TRBV6-1 to TRBJ1-2; maybe TRBD1 (5 bases). The CDR3 sequence is 15 residues long. Trimming removed 0 bases at V and 4 bases at J, with 12 bases between. From germline, CDR1 is MNHNS and CDR2 SASEGT. CDR3: CASSEALGLFYGYTF. The CDR3 nucleotides are TGTGCCAGCAGTGAAGCCCTGGGACTATTCTATGGCTACACCTTC.

The chain combines TRBV18 with TRBJ2-3; the D gene is possibly TRBD2 (6 bases). The CDR3 covers 16 residues. The germline V and J ends were trimmed by 2 bases and 1 base, with 13 bases remaining between them. The germline gives CDR1 KGHSH, CDR2 LQKENI. The CDR3 here is CASSPVKLARTDTQYF. The CDR3 DNA sequence: TGTGCCAGCTCACCAGTAAAACTAGCCCGCACAGATACGCAGTATTTT.

A remark on this clone: Other DNA sequences in this sample translate to the same CDR3. The chain has TRBV5-1 and TRBJ1-1, with unresolved D. Deletions cut 0 bases from V and 1 base from J, with 7 bases between. There are 14 residues in the CDR3. Germline loops: CDR1 SGHRS, CDR2 YFSETQ. CDR3: CASSLDGGNTEAFF. CDR3 bases: TGCGCCAGCAGCTTGGATGGCGGGAACACTGAAGCTTTCTTT.

In this sample, this clone turned up once. The chain recombines TRBV7-9 with TRBJ2-7, with 7 nucleotides matching TRBD1. This CDR3 has 13 residues. CDR1 is SEHNR, CDR2 FQNEAQ, per germline (reference sequence). V shed 3 bases, J shed 7 bases, and the junction held 6 bases outside the gene matches. CDR3: CASSFGQVWEQYF. The CDR3 region has the DNA TGTGCCAGCAGCTTCGGACAGGTCTGGGAGCAGTACTTC.

This clone came up once. The J gene is TRBJ2-7, the V gene TRBV15; D ambiguous. The germline V gene has CDR1 LNHNV and CDR2 YYDKDF (reference sequence). The CDR3 length is 12 residues. Trimming removed 0 bases from V and 5 bases from J, with 5 bases in between. The CDR3 DNA reads TGTGCCACCAGCAGAGATCAGAACGAGCAGTACTTC. It specifies CATSRDQNEQYF.

The chain combines TRBV7-2 with TRBJ2-7; 8 nucleotides agree with TRBD1. With V trimmed by 4 bases and J by 3 bases, 8 bases remained unmatched. The CDR3 extends over 15 amino acids. From germline, CDR1 is SGHTA and CDR2 FQGNSA. CDR3 sequence: CASSSQQGGGYEQYF. The CDR3 DNA reads TGTGCCAGCAGCTCCCAACAGGGGGGAGGCTACGAGCAGTACTTC.

The chain employs TRBV13 and TRBJ2-1; D is ambiguous. The CDR3 totals 16 residues. V lost 0 bases, J lost 2 bases, and 11 bases lay in between. Germline V gene data show CDR1 as PRHDT and CDR2 as FYEKMQ (reference sequence). The CDR3 loop reads CASSLGLRRPYNEQFF. The CDR3 region has the DNA TGTGCCAGCAGCTTAGGCCTCAGGCGACCCTACAATGAGCAGTTCTTC. The whole variable domain, filled in from reference TRBV13 and TRBJ2-1, reads AAGVIQSPRHLIKEKRETATLKCYPIPRHDTVYWYQQGPGQDPQFLISFYEKMQSDKGSIPDRFSAQQFSDYHSELNMSSLELGDSALYFCASSLGLRRPYNEQFFGPGTRLTVL.

The chain joins TRBV2 to TRBJ2-7; weak D call: TRBD2 (5 bases). V was shortened by 4 bases and J by 7 bases, with 11 bases between the two germline ends. Germline assignment: CDR1 SNHLY and CDR2 FYNNEI. This CDR3 spans 12 amino acids. CDR3 in DNA: TGTGCCAGCAGTGTGGGCCCGGGAGAGCAGTACTTC. This sequence encodes CASSVGPGEQYF.

The chain joins TRBV29-1 to TRBJ1-1; TRBD1 agrees at 10 bases. Germline V gives CDR1 SQVTM, CDR2 ANQGSEA. The CDR3 is made up of 13 amino acids. Trimming cost V 4 bases and J 4 bases; bases outside gene matches: 3. The DNA for the CDR3 is TGCAGCGTTGCCTGGACAGGGGGCACTGAAGCTTTCTTT. Amino acids: CSVAWTGGTEAFF.

The V gene is TRBV5-4, the J gene TRBJ2-7, with TRBD2 matching over 7 bases. The germline CDR1 and CDR2 sequences are SGHNT and YYREEE (reference sequence). Germline trimming cut 2 bases from V and 1 base from J; bases unmatched to any gene: 0. The length of the CDR3 is 13 residues. CDR3 coding DNA: TGTGCCAGCAGCTTAGCGGGGTCCTACGAGCAGTACTTC. The encoded protein is CASSLAGSYEQYF.

Turning to this clone: The same CDR3 also results from other DNA sequences found in this sample. V gene TRBV7-3 combines with J gene TRBJ2-1; D might be TRBD1 (6 bases). Germline CDR1 reads SGHTA; CDR2 reads FQGTGA. This CDR3 region has 13 residues. Between the trimmed V and J ends, which lost 3 bases and 5 bases, there was a span of 8 bases. CDR3 region: CASSLNRDNEQFF. The DNA for the CDR3 is TGTGCCAGCAGCTTGAACAGGGACAATGAGCAGTTCTTC.

The rearrangement uses TRBV2 and TRBJ1-5; maybe TRBD1 (5 bases). The CDR3 extends over 13 amino acids. Per the germline V gene, CDR1 is SNHLY and CDR2 is FYNNEI. V lost 8 bases and J 2 bases, leaving 10 bases between the germline ends. DNA of the CDR3: TGTGCCAGCCAGGGTCCGGGCAATCAGCCCCAGCATTTT. It encodes CASQGPGNQPQHF.

The chain has TRBV6-5 and TRBJ1-1, with D unclear. Germline V gene sequence: CDR1 MNHEY, CDR2 SVGAGI. The ends were cut back, 7 bases at V and 0 bases at J, with 9 bases in the middle. The CDR3 totals 13 residues. For the CDR3, the DNA is TGTGCCAGCAAATCGCACATGAACACTGAAGCTTTCTTT. Its protein is CASKSHMNTEAFF.

This clone was seen just once. The rearrangement links TRBV5-1 to TRBJ2-7; 9 positions match TRBD2. The CDR3 length is 16 residues. Germline trimming cut 4 bases from V and 0 bases from J; bases unmatched to any gene: 8. Germline CDR1 is SGHRS and CDR2 is YFSETQ. CDR3 amino acids: CASSNPRGGVSYEQYF. CDR3 nucleotides: TGCGCCAGCAGCAACCCCCGCGGGGGGGTCTCCTACGAGCAGTACTTC.

J is TRBJ2-7 and V is TRBV5-1; possible D gene TRBD2, 6 bases. Trimming took 2 bases from V and 2 from J, leaving 8 bases between them. Looked up from germline, CDR1 is SGHRS and CDR2 is YFSETQ. This CDR3 has 13 amino acids. CDR3 sequence (DNA): TGCGCCAGCAGCTTCGGGGGTACCTACGAGCAGTACTTC. Its translation: CASSFGGTYEQYF.

This sequence joins TRBV6-5 and TRBJ2-7; possibly TRBD2 for D (7 bases). V was pared by 6 bases and J by 4 bases, with 19 bases between. The CDR3 spans 15 residues. Germline lookup yields CDR1 MNHEY and CDR2 SVGAGI. The DNA of the CDR3 is TGTGCCAGCAGGGCTGGGGGGGCGGCGGGGTACGAGCAGTACTTC. Protein product: CASRAGGAAGYEQYF.